This T cell receptor (beta chain) was recovered during a study of T cell responses to AZD1222 COVID-19 vaccine. Assay used: immunoSEQ multiplex PCR; TCRdb lists only in-frame clones, some missing. The sample lists 150,000 to 200,000 clones; 70% to 90% were seen once. Trimming removed 4 bases at V and 5 bases at J, with 12 bases between. The germline gives CDR1 SQVTM, CDR2 ANQGSEA. The CDR3 is made up of 13 amino acids. The study, taken as a whole, reports: No repertoire was sampled before or during the peak T cell response, only after it.

On this clone itself: The antigen is not known.

The chain uses TRBV29-1 and TRBJ1-5, with D possibly being TRBD1 (6 bases). The TCR sequence derives from an adult who received the AZD1222 COVID-19 vaccine. Sequenced material: peripheral blood, taken 28 days after the second AZD1222 dose. In nucleotides, the CDR3 is TGCAGCGTTGGGGGGGCTGGCGATCAGCCCCAGCATTTT. Residues: CSVGGAGDQPQHF.